These T cell receptor beta chains were read from a single sample in a study of T cell responses to AZD1222 COVID-19 vaccine. TCRdb's copy holds only in-frame clones and misses some; the assay was immunoSEQ multiplex PCR. The sample includes roughly 90,000 clones, over 85% of them seen just once. The sequencing here drew on peripheral blood, taken 28 days after the second AZD1222 dose. Receptor source: an adult who received the AZD1222 COVID-19 vaccine. Each CDR3 is given with its conserved first and last residue. Fields, in order: CDR3 DNA, CDR3 protein, clone size, V gene, D gene, J gene. D genes are given only for firm matches. Part of the rows lack a size; the others show once, few, many or a class for expanded clones.

CDR3nt: TGTGCCACCAGAAAAGAAGACCGATCCTCTGGAAACACCATATATTTT; CDR3aa: CATRKEDRSSGNTIYF; abundance: NA; v_gene: TRBV24-1; d_gene: NA; j_gene: TRBJ1-3
CDR3nt: TGTGCCAGCAGTTTTGCCTGGGTTGAAGCTTTCTTT; CDR3aa: CASSFAWVEAFF; abundance: NA; v_gene: TRBV12-3/TRBV12-4; d_gene: NA; j_gene: TRBJ1-1
CDR3nt: TGTGCCAGCAGCTCACTAGCGGGGGGGCTTAGTGAGCAGTTCTTC; CDR3aa: CASSSLAGGLSEQFF; abundance: once; v_gene: TRBV5-4; d_gene: TRBD2; j_gene: TRBJ2-1
CDR3nt: TGTGCCAGCAGTGATTGGGCAGGGGGCGTTTACGAGCAGTACTTC; CDR3aa: CASSDWAGGVYEQYF; abundance: NA; v_gene: TRBV2; d_gene: TRBD1; j_gene: TRBJ2-7
CDR3nt: TGTGCCAGCAGCGGGGGAGGCTACACCTTC; CDR3aa: CASSGGGYTF; abundance: NA; v_gene: TRBV9; d_gene: NA; j_gene: TRBJ1-2
CDR3nt: TGTGCCAGCAGTTTATCCCAGGGTTACGAGCAGTACTTC; CDR3aa: CASSLSQGYEQYF; abundance: NA; v_gene: TRBV27; d_gene: NA; j_gene: TRBJ2-7
CDR3nt: TGTGCCAGCAGCCCAACCCTATTTTTGGGACAGACTTCTGAAGCTTTCTTT; CDR3aa: CASSPTLFLGQTSEAFF; abundance: NA; v_gene: TRBV9; d_gene: TRBD1; j_gene: TRBJ1-1
CDR3nt: TGTGCCACCAGTGACCAGAGGACTAGCGGGGGGGCCCGGGAGACCCAGTACTTC; CDR3aa: CATSDQRTSGGARETQYF; abundance: NA; v_gene: TRBV24-1; d_gene: TRBD2; j_gene: TRBJ2-5
CDR3nt: TGCAGCGTTGGTTCAGATAGCAATCAGCCCCAGCATTTT; CDR3aa: CSVGSDSNQPQHF; abundance: NA; v_gene: TRBV29-1; d_gene: NA; j_gene: TRBJ1-5
CDR3nt: TGTGCCAGCAGACGGACAGGTCAAGAGACCCAGTACTTC; CDR3aa: CASRRTGQETQYF; abundance: NA; v_gene: TRBV11-2; d_gene: TRBD1; j_gene: TRBJ2-5
CDR3nt: TGTGCCAGCAAGCGGGGGGGCATTTTCCTAGAGACCCAGTACTTC; CDR3aa: CASKRGGIFLETQYF; abundance: NA; v_gene: TRBV6-5; d_gene: TRBD2; j_gene: TRBJ2-5
CDR3nt: TGTGCCAGCAGTTGGACAGGGGGCGGACAGCCCCAGCATTTT; CDR3aa: CASSWTGGGQPQHF; abundance: NA; v_gene: TRBV6-2/TRBV6-3; d_gene: TRBD1; j_gene: TRBJ1-5
CDR3nt: TGTGCCAGCAGCTTCGGCTCTGGGGCCAACGTCCTGACTTTC; CDR3aa: CASSFGSGANVLTF; abundance: NA; v_gene: TRBV5-6; d_gene: NA; j_gene: TRBJ2-6
CDR3nt: TGTGCCTGGAGTGTACTTAGCGGGGGGGCCATAGAGACCCAGTACTTC; CDR3aa: CAWSVLSGGAIETQYF; abundance: NA; v_gene: TRBV30; d_gene: TRBD2; j_gene: TRBJ2-5
CDR3nt: TGTGCCAGCAGTTCCTACTCCCATGCGCAGTATTTT; CDR3aa: CASSSYSHAQYF; abundance: NA; v_gene: TRBV28; d_gene: NA; j_gene: TRBJ2-3
CDR3nt: TGCAGTGCTAAAAGCGTATACGAGCAGTACTTC; CDR3aa: CSAKSVYEQYF; abundance: NA; v_gene: TRBV20-1; d_gene: NA; j_gene: TRBJ2-7
CDR3nt: TGCGCCAGCATTGGACTCCCTAGCACAGATACGCAGTATTTT; CDR3aa: CASIGLPSTDTQYF; abundance: NA; v_gene: TRBV10-1; d_gene: NA; j_gene: TRBJ2-3
CDR3nt: TGTGCCAGCAGCACGGGACTAGCGGGCCCCACAGATACGCAGTATTTT; CDR3aa: CASSTGLAGPTDTQYF; abundance: NA; v_gene: TRBV3-1/TRBV3-2; d_gene: TRBD2; j_gene: TRBJ2-3
CDR3nt: TGTGCCAGCAGCATCCGGGAGCCAGATACGCAGTATTTT; CDR3aa: CASSIREPDTQYF; abundance: NA; v_gene: TRBV5-4; d_gene: NA; j_gene: TRBJ2-3
CDR3nt: TGTGCCAGCAGCTCCCGATCGGAGCCTCACCCCCACTATGGCTACACCTTC; CDR3aa: CASSSRSEPHPHYGYTF; abundance: NA; v_gene: TRBV5-4; d_gene: NA; j_gene: TRBJ1-2
CDR3nt: TGTGCCACCCACGGACCGCAGGGAGGAAACACCATATATTTT; CDR3aa: CATHGPQGGNTIYF; abundance: NA; v_gene: TRBV28; d_gene: NA; j_gene: TRBJ1-3
CDR3nt: TGTGCCAGCAGCAAGTTAGCGGGGAGCTCCTACAATGAGCAGTTCTTC; CDR3aa: CASSKLAGSSYNEQFF; abundance: NA; v_gene: TRBV9; d_gene: TRBD2; j_gene: TRBJ2-1
CDR3nt: TGCGCCAGCAGCTTGGGTCACGGGGGGGAGACCCAGTACTTC; CDR3aa: CASSLGHGGETQYF; abundance: NA; v_gene: TRBV5-1; d_gene: TRBD2; j_gene: TRBJ2-5
CDR3nt: TGTGCCAGCAGCTTGGATCTCGGCACGGGGGATGTCTATGGCTACACCTTC; CDR3aa: CASSLDLGTGDVYGYTF; abundance: NA; v_gene: TRBV5-5; d_gene: NA; j_gene: TRBJ1-2
CDR3nt: TGTGCCAGCAGTGATCCGGGACTAGCGGGATGGGAGACCCAGTACTTC; CDR3aa: CASSDPGLAGWETQYF; abundance: NA; v_gene: TRBV6-1; d_gene: TRBD2; j_gene: TRBJ2-5
CDR3nt: TGCAGTGCAAAGGTCGGGCAACGAGCTTTCTTT; CDR3aa: CSAKVGQRAFF; abundance: NA; v_gene: TRBV20-1; d_gene: NA; j_gene: TRBJ1-1
CDR3nt: TGTGCCAGCAGTGATGGGCAGACCAATCAGCCCCAGCATTTT; CDR3aa: CASSDGQTNQPQHF; abundance: few; v_gene: TRBV2; d_gene: NA; j_gene: TRBJ1-5
CDR3nt: TGTGCCAGCACGCCCAGGGGACAGGGCACAGATACGCAGTATTTT; CDR3aa: CASTPRGQGTDTQYF; abundance: NA; v_gene: TRBV3-1/TRBV3-2; d_gene: TRBD1; j_gene: TRBJ2-3
CDR3nt: TGTGCCAGCAGTGAAGGCTGGGGCTATAATTCACCCCTCCACTTT; CDR3aa: CASSEGWGYNSPLHF; abundance: NA; v_gene: TRBV6-1; d_gene: NA; j_gene: TRBJ1-6
CDR3nt: TGTGCCAGCAGCTTAGGATTTTTAGCTGCAACTAATGAAAAACTGTTTTTT; CDR3aa: CASSLGFLAATNEKLFF; abundance: NA; v_gene: TRBV11-2; d_gene: NA; j_gene: TRBJ1-4
CDR3nt: TGTGCCAGCAGCGATCGGGGGGCGGTGGGTCCTGAAGCTTTCTTT; CDR3aa: CASSDRGAVGPEAFF; abundance: NA; v_gene: TRBV27; d_gene: NA; j_gene: TRBJ1-1
CDR3nt: TGTGCCAGCAGCCCAGGGGGCGCTGGGAATGAGCAGTTCTTC; CDR3aa: CASSPGGAGNEQFF; abundance: NA; v_gene: TRBV9; d_gene: TRBD1; j_gene: TRBJ2-1
CDR3nt: TGTGCCAGCTCACCCCCGACAGGGGAAGGAGACGAGCAGTACTTC; CDR3aa: CASSPPTGEGDEQYF; abundance: NA; v_gene: TRBV18; d_gene: TRBD1; j_gene: TRBJ2-7
CDR3nt: TGTGCCAGCAGCGCCGCGGGACAGGGCAGAAACACCATATATTTT; CDR3aa: CASSAAGQGRNTIYF; abundance: NA; v_gene: TRBV5-4; d_gene: TRBD1; j_gene: TRBJ1-3
CDR3nt: TGTGCCAGTAGTATAGTAGCGGGCGGCTATGGCTACACCTTC; CDR3aa: CASSIVAGGYGYTF; abundance: few; v_gene: TRBV19; d_gene: NA; j_gene: TRBJ1-2
CDR3nt: TGTGCCAGTAGTACTCAGGGTAGGGTCACTGAAGCTTTCTTT; CDR3aa: CASSTQGRVTEAFF; abundance: NA; v_gene: TRBV19; d_gene: NA; j_gene: TRBJ1-1
CDR3nt: TGTGCCAGCATAAGCACAGATACGCAGTATTTT; CDR3aa: CASISTDTQYF; abundance: NA; v_gene: TRBV2; d_gene: NA; j_gene: TRBJ2-3
CDR3nt: TGTGCCAGCAGCGTAGGGGCCCCCCCGGGGGAGCTGTTTTTT; CDR3aa: CASSVGAPPGELFF; abundance: NA; v_gene: TRBV9; d_gene: NA; j_gene: TRBJ2-2
CDR3nt: TGTGCCAGCAGTTACAGCGACAATGAGCAGTTCTTC; CDR3aa: CASSYSDNEQFF; abundance: NA; v_gene: TRBV6-2/TRBV6-3; d_gene: NA; j_gene: TRBJ2-1
CDR3nt: TGTGCCAGCAGCCGTGGACAGGGCGCCGGCTACACCTTC; CDR3aa: CASSRGQGAGYTF; abundance: NA; v_gene: TRBV12-3/TRBV12-4; d_gene: TRBD1; j_gene: TRBJ1-2
CDR3nt: TGCAGCGCAGCGGGGGGTTTCGGGAATGAGCAGTTCTTC; CDR3aa: CSAAGGFGNEQFF; abundance: NA; v_gene: TRBV29-1; d_gene: TRBD2; j_gene: TRBJ2-1
CDR3nt: TGTGCCACCGGGGGAAGCACTGAAGCTTTCTTT; CDR3aa: CATGGSTEAFF; abundance: NA; v_gene: TRBV10-3; d_gene: NA; j_gene: TRBJ1-1
CDR3nt: TGTGCCAGCAGCCAAGATGGGTACAGGGAGGGGGTTACGCAGTATTTT; CDR3aa: CASSQDGYREGVTQYF; abundance: NA; v_gene: TRBV4-2; d_gene: NA; j_gene: TRBJ2-3
CDR3nt: TGCAGCTTCCGACCGGGGTGGGAGACCCAGTACTTC; CDR3aa: CSFRPGWETQYF; abundance: NA; v_gene: TRBV29-1; d_gene: NA; j_gene: TRBJ2-5
CDR3nt: TGTGCCAGCAGCCAACGCTGGGACAGGGGCGCAGATACGCAGTATTTT; CDR3aa: CASSQRWDRGADTQYF; abundance: NA; v_gene: TRBV7-3; d_gene: TRBD1; j_gene: TRBJ2-3
CDR3nt: TGTGCCAGCAGTCGCCAGAAGAACACTGAAGCTTTCTTT; CDR3aa: CASSRQKNTEAFF; abundance: NA; v_gene: TRBV12-3/TRBV12-4; d_gene: NA; j_gene: TRBJ1-1
CDR3nt: TGTGCCAGCAGTTTGAGGGGGAATTCACCCCTCCACTTT; CDR3aa: CASSLRGNSPLHF; abundance: NA; v_gene: TRBV27; d_gene: NA; j_gene: TRBJ1-6
CDR3nt: TGTGCCAGTAGTATAGAGGGGGTAGCCAGACCCTACAATGAGCAGTTCTTC; CDR3aa: CASSIEGVARPYNEQFF; abundance: NA; v_gene: TRBV19; d_gene: NA; j_gene: TRBJ2-1
CDR3nt: TGTGCCAGCAGCCAAGTCGGGTTGCGCCGACGAGACACTGAAGCTTTCTTT; CDR3aa: CASSQVGLRRRDTEAFF; abundance: NA; v_gene: TRBV7-9; d_gene: NA; j_gene: TRBJ1-1
CDR3nt: TGTGCCAGCCGAGACTGGGGGAGGCAAGAGACCCAGTACTTC; CDR3aa: CASRDWGRQETQYF; abundance: NA; v_gene: TRBV6-5; d_gene: NA; j_gene: TRBJ2-5
CDR3nt: TGTGCCAGCAGTTTTATATCGACAGGGGGCGTCCTGACTTTC; CDR3aa: CASSFISTGGVLTF; abundance: NA; v_gene: TRBV28; d_gene: TRBD1; j_gene: TRBJ2-6